This T cell receptor (beta chain) was sequenced for a study of vaccination effects on CD4 cells after COVID-19. To note about this clone: Its antigen is as yet unknown.

Before any sequencing was done, the ViraFEST assay used viral peptide pools to expand antigen-specific CD4+ T cells. Culture lasted roughly 9 days before CD4+ T cell isolation. Vaccine administered to participants consisted of two doses of either BNT162b2 or mRNA-1273. The CDR3 spans 14 residues. Germline V gene lookup returns CDR1 SGHAT and CDR2 FQNNGV. V was clipped by 0 bases and J by 8 bases, with 10 bases between them. Assay: immunoSEQ multiplex PCR; the TCRdb copy retains only in-frame clones and omits some. This table has roughly 24,000 clones, approximately 77% appearing once. Here the sequenced sample was CD4+ T cells from PBMCs cultured with HCoV-NL63 spike peptides, taken after COVID-19 vaccination. The V call is TRBV11-2, the J call TRBJ1-4; tentative D call: TRBD1 (5 bases). The TCR originated in a human donor who received a COVID-19 vaccine. CDR3 in amino acids: CASSLDWGIEKLFF. CDR3 DNA sequence: TGTGCCAGCAGCTTAGATTGGGGCATCGAAAAACTGTTTTTT.